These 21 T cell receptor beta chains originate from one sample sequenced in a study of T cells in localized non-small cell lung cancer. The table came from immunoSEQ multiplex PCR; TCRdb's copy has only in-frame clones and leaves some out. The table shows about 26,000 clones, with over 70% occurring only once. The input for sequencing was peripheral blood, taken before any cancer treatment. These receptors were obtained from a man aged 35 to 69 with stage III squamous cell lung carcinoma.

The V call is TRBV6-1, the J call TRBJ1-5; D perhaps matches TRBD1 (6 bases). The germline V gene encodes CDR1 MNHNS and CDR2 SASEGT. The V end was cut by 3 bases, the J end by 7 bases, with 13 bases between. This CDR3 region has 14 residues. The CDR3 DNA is TGTGCCAGCAGTGAGCCCGGACAGAGCCAGCCCCAGCATTTT. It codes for CASSEPGQSQPQHF.

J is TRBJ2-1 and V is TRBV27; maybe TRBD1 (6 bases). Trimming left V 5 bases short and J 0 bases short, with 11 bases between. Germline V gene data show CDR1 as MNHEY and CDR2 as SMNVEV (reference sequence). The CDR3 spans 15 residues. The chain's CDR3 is CASSATGSSYNEQFF. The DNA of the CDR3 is TGTGCCAGCAGTGCGACAGGAAGCTCCTACAATGAGCAGTTCTTC.

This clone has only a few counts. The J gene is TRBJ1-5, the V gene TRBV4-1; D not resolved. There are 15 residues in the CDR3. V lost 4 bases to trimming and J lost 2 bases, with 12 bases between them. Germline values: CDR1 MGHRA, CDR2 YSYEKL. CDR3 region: CASSPNIDRNQPQHF. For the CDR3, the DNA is TGCGCCAGCAGCCCGAACATTGATCGCAATCAGCCCCAGCATTTT.

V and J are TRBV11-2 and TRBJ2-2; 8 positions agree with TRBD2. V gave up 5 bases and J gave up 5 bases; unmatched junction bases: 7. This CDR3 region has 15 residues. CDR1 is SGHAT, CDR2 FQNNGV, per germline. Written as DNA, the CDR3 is TGTGCCAGCAGCCAAAGCGGGAGCACGACCGGGGAGCTGTTTTTT. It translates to CASSQSGSTTGELFF.

The CDR3 DNA sequence: TGTGCCAGCAGCTTAGGAGGGAATCCAGAGACCCAGTACTTC. Amino acid sequence: CASSLGGNPETQYF. The chain carries TRBV7-2 and TRBJ2-5; TRBD2 might be the D (5 bases). CDR1 SGHTA and CDR2 FQGNSA come from the germline V gene. V dropped 1 base and J dropped 4 bases, with 10 bases sitting between them. The CDR3 consists of 14 residues.

The CDR3 sequence is CASSLGGSGYTF. In DNA form, the CDR3 reads TGTGCCAGCAGTTTGGGGGGGAGCGGCTACACCTTC. The chain combines TRBV27 with TRBJ1-2; possible D gene TRBD1, 5 bases. This CDR3 contains 12 residues. V lost 3 bases and J 8 bases, leaving 10 bases between the germline ends. The germline gives CDR1 MNHEY, CDR2 SMNVEV (reference sequence).

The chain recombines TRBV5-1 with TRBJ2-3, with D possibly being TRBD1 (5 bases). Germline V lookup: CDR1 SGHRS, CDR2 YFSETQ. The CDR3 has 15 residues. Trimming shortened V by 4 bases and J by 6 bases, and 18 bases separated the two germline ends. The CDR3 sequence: CASSQGQPGRDTQYF. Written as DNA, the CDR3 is TGCGCCAGCAGCCAAGGACAACCGGGTAGGGATACGCAGTATTTT.

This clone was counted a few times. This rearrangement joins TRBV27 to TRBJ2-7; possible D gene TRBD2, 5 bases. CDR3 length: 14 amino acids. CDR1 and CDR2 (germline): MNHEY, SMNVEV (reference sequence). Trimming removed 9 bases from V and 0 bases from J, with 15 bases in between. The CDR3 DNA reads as TGTGCCAGTGGTTCGGGGTTGGGCTCCTACGAGCAGTACTTC. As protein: CASGSGLGSYEQYF.

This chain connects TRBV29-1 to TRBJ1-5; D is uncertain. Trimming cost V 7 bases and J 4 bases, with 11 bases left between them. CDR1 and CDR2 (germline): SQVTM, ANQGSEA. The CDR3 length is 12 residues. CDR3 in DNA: TGCAGCGCCACGACCGGGAATCAGCCCCAGCATTTT. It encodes CSATTGNQPQHF.

As DNA, the CDR3 is TGTGCCAGCAGTTACAACACCGGGGAGCTGTTTTTT. Translating it yields CASSYNTGELFF. The genes are TRBV6-5 and TRBJ2-2; D call uncertain. Germline CDR1 is MNHEY and CDR2 is SVGAGI. The CDR3 consists of 12 residues. V was clipped by 2 bases and J by 2 bases, with 0 bases between them.

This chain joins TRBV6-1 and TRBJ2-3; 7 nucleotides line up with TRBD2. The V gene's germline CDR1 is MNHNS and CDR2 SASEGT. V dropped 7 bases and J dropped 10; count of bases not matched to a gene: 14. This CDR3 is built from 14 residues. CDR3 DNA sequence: TGTGCCAGCATCGGGACTACAGCACAGATCTCGCAGTATTTT. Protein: CASIGTTAQISQYF.

The CDR3: CSAMQETQYF. In DNA, the CDR3 is TGCAGTGCAATGCAAGAGACCCAGTACTTC. This chain links TRBV20-1 with TRBJ2-5, with D hard to call. V lost 6 bases to trimming and J lost 2 bases, with 4 bases between them. CDR3 length: 10 residues. The germline gives CDR1 DFQATT, CDR2 SNEGSKA (reference sequence).

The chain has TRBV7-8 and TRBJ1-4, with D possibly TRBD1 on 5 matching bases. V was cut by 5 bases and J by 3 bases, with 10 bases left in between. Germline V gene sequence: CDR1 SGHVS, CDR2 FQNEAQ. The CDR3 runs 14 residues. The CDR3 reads CASSQGRANEKLFF. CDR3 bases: TGTGCCAGCAGCCAGGGACGCGCTAATGAAAAACTGTTTTTT.

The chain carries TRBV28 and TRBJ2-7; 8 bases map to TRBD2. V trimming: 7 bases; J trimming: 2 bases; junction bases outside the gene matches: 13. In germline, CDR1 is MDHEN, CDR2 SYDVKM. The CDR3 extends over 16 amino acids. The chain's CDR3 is CASTPLLDGRAYEQYF. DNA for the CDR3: TGTGCCAGCACCCCGCTCTTGGACGGGAGGGCCTACGAGCAGTACTTC.

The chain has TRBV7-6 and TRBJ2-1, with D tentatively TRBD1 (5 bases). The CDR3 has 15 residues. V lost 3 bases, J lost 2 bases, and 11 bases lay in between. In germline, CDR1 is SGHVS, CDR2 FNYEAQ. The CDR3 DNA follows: TGTGCCAGCAGCTTCACCGCAGGGACCTACAATGAGCAGTTCTTC. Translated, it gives CASSFTAGTYNEQFF.

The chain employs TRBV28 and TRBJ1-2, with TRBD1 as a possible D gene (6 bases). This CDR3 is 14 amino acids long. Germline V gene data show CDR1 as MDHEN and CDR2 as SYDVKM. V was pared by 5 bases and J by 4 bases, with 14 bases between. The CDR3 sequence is CASSTRGRTYGYTF. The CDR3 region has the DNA TGTGCCAGCAGTACCCGGGGGCGCACCTATGGCTACACCTTC.

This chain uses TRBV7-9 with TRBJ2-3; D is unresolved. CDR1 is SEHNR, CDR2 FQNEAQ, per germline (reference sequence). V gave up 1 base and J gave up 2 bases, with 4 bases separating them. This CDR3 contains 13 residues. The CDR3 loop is CASSLVTTDTQYF. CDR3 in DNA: TGTGCCAGCAGCTTAGTTACCACAGATACGCAGTATTTT.

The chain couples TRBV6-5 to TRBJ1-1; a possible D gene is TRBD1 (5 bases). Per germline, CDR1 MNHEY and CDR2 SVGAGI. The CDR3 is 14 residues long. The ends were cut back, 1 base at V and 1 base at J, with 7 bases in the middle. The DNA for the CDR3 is TGTGCCAGCAGTTACTATGGGGGGAACACTGAAGCTTTCTTT. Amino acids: CASSYYGGNTEAFF.

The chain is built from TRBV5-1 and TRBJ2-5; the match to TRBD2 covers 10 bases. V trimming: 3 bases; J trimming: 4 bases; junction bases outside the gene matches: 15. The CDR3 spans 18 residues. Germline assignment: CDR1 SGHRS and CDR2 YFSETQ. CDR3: CASSSGGLANSVAETQYF. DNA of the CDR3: TGCGCCAGCAGCTCGGGGGGACTAGCGAATTCAGTAGCAGAGACCCAGTACTTC.

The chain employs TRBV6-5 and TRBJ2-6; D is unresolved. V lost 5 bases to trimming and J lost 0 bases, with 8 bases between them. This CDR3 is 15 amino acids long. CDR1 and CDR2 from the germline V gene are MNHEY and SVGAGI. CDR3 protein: CASSLDLSGANVLTF. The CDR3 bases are TGTGCCAGCAGTCTCGACCTCTCTGGGGCCAACGTCCTGACTTTC.

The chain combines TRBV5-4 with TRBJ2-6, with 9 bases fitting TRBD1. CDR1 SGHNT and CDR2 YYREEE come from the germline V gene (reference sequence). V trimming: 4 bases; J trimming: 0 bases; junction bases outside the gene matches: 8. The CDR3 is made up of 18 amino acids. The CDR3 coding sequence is TGTGCCAGCAGCCCGGGACAGGGTGTAAGCTCTGGGGCCAACGTCCTGACTTTC. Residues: CASSPGQGVSSGANVLTF.